This TCR beta chain was sequenced in a study of blood T cell repertoires in COVID-19. Overall study context: Material from acute and convalescent COVID-19 was sourced from the United States, Italy and Spain. Nucleic acid was either cDNA or gDNA, and it came from T cells, B-cell-depleted T cells, or PBMCs.

There are 15 residues in the CDR3. V was pared by 2 bases and J by 3 bases, with 14 bases between. CDR1 is SGHRS and CDR2 is YFSETQ in the germline V gene. Repertoires were generated with immunoSEQ multiplex PCR, while TCRdb's copy carries only in-frame clones and drops some. The sample records about 140,000 clones, 88% being singletons. This receptor was identified in a woman aged 45-60 years with acute or convalescent COVID-19. The sample was peripheral blood. The chain combines TRBV5-1 with TRBJ1-2; weak D call: TRBD1 (5 bases). CDR3 DNA: TGCGCCAGCAGCTTCTTACAGGAAGGGGACTATGGCTACACCTTC. Its translation is CASSFLQEGDYGYTF.